The clone carrying this T cell receptor beta chain turned up a few times. Its antigen is not identified. The sequencing template was cDNA reverse transcribed from extracted RNA. Measured with immunoSEQ multiplex PCR; TCRdb has only the in-frame clones, and not every one. Of 120,000 or so clones in the sample, 47% were seen once. The source of the sample is a study of CD8+ T cells in alopecia areata. The study, taken as a whole, reports: Scalp samples also yield sequences of resident alphabeta T cells from normal skin. Mice showed clearer TCR sharing than patients did, a gap that was possibly HLA-related. Lesional scalp, especially alopecia totalis/universalis, showed higher clonality than normal scalp.

The CDR3 loop spans 12 amino acids. From germline, CDR1 is SNHLY and CDR2 FYNNEI. Deletions cut 7 bases from V and 8 bases from J, with 12 bases between. The investigators collected lesional scalp punch biopsies and peripheral blood from alopecia areata patients. The sample taken for sequencing was NKG2D-low CD8+ T cells sorted from blood. The sequence derives from a human donor with alopecia areata. The genes are TRBV2 and TRBJ2-1, with D perhaps matching TRBD1 (5 bases). CDR3 sequence reads: CASILSGYEQFF. Written as DNA, the CDR3 is TGTGCCAGCATCCTCTCAGGGTATGAGCAGTTCTTC.